Listed below are T cell receptor beta chains from one sample, sequenced in a study of regulatory T cells in long-lasting Graves disease. TCRdb fed the multiplex PCR reads into MiXCR, producing one record per CDR3 protein. This table holds more than 400,000 distinct CDR3 sequences, 15% to 20% found once. The same sample was also used in a study of T cells in Graves' hyperthyroidism and ophthalmopathy.

Sequenced material: peripheral blood mononuclear cells (PBMCs), taken at new diagnosis, from a patient treated with antithyroid drugs. The receptors stem from a woman aged 25 to 39 with Graves disease. The CDR3 runs from the conserved cysteine through the conserved F or W. Fields, in order: V gene, clone size, J gene, D gene, CDR3 protein, CDR3 DNA. A D gene is named only where the DNA matches it firmly. Size tells how often a clone was seen (once, few, many) or the class of an expanded clone, and some rows leave it out.

TRBV29-1	NA	TRBJ2-1	TRBD2	CSAGGGGYTYNEQFF	TGCAGCGCTGGGGGGGGGGGGTACACCTACAATGAGCAGTTCTTC
TRBV30	many	TRBJ2-1	NA	CAWGQGDFEQFF	TGTGCCTGGGGGCAGGGGGACTTCGAGCAGTTCTTC
TRBV6-2/TRBV6-3	NA	TRBJ2-5	TRBD2	CASSFPTSGRGETQYF	TGTGCCAGCAGTTTCCCAACTAGCGGGAGGGGAGAGACCCAGTACTTC
TRBV28	many	TRBJ2-7	TRBD2	CASSLIRASGRSENEQYF	TGTGCCAGCAGTTTAATAAGGGCTAGCGGGAGGTCTGAGAACGAGCAGTACTTC
TRBV7-2	NA	TRBJ2-2	NA	CASSLLSTVGELFF	TGTGCCAGCAGCCTTCTGAGTACGGTCGGGGAGCTGTTTTTT
TRBV7-9	few	TRBJ2-1	NA	CASPLSQVDNEQFF	TGTGCCAGCCCTCTAAGTCAGGTTGACAATGAGCAGTTCTTC
TRBV7-2	many	TRBJ2-3	TRBD1	CASSLDRGQDTQYF	TGTGCCAGCAGCTTAGACAGGGGGCAAGATACGCAGTATTTT
TRBV18	few	TRBJ1-2	NA	CASSPSPGYGYTF	TGTGCCAGCTCACCAAGTCCAGGCTATGGCTACACCTTC
TRBV19	NA	TRBJ2-7	TRBD2	CASTGGIEQYF	TGTGCCAGTACGGGAGGAATCGAGCAGTACTTC
TRBV4-1	NA	TRBJ1-2	TRBD1	CASSQGDRDGYTF	TGCGCCAGCAGCCAAGGGGACAGGGACGGCTACACCTTC
TRBV7-6	many	TRBJ2-5	TRBD2	CASTRTSAAETQYF	TGTGCCAGCACCCGGACTAGCGCAGCGGAGACCCAGTACTTC
TRBV15	many	TRBJ2-7	TRBD2	CATSVKTSGRFSYEQYF	TGTGCCACCAGCGTTAAGACTAGCGGGAGGTTCTCCTACGAGCAGTACTTC
TRBV7-9	many	TRBJ2-7	NA	CASSFEVHRGEQYF	TGTGCCAGCAGCTTCGAGGTCCATCGGGGCGAGCAGTACTTC
TRBV20-1	NA	TRBJ1-6	TRBD1	CSLVEQGAYSPLHF	TGCAGTCTTGTGGAACAGGGGGCCTACTCACCCCTCCACTTT
TRBV27	NA	TRBJ2-2	TRBD2	CASRSQRGGNTGELFF	TGTGCCAGCAGAAGTCAGCGGGGGGGCAACACCGGGGAGCTGTTTTTT